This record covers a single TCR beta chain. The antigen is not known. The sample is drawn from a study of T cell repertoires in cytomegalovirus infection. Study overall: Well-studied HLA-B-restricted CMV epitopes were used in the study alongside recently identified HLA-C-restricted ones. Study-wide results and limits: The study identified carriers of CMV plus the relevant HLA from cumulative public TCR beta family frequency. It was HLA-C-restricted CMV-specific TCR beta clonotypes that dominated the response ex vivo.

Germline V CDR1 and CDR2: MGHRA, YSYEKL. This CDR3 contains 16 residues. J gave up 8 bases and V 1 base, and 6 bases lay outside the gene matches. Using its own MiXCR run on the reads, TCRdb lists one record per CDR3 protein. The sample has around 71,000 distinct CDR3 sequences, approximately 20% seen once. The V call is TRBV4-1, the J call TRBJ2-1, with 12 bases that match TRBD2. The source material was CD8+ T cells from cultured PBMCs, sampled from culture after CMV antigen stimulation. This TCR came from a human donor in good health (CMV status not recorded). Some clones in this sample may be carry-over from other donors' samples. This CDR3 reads CASSQGLAGGGHEQFF. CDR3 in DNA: TGCGCCAGCAGCCAAGGTCTAGCGGGGGGGGGGCATGAGCAGTTCTTC.